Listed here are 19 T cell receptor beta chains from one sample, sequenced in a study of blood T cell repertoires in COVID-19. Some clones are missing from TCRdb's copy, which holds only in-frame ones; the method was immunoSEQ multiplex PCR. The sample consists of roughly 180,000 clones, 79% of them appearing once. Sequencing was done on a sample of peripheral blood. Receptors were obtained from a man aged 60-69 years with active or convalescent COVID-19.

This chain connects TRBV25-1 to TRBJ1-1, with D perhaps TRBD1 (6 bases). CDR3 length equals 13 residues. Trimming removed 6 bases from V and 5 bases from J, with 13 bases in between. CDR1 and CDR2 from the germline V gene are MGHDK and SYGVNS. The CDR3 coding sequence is TGTGCCAGCAGAACAGGGCTTGGGACTGAAGCTTTCTTT. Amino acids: CASRTGLGTEAFF.

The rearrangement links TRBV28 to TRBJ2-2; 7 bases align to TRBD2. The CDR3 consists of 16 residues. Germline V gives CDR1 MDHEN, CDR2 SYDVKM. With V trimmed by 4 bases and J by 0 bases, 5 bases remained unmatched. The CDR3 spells CASSWSLAANTGELFF. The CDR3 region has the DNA TGTGCCAGCAGTTGGTCGCTAGCGGCGAACACCGGGGAGCTGTTTTTT.

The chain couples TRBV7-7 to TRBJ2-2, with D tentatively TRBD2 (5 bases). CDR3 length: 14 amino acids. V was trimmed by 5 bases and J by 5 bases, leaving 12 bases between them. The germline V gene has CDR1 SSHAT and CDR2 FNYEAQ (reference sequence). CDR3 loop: CASSPKAATGELFF. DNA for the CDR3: TGTGCCAGCAGCCCTAAAGCGGCTACCGGGGAGCTGTTTTTT.

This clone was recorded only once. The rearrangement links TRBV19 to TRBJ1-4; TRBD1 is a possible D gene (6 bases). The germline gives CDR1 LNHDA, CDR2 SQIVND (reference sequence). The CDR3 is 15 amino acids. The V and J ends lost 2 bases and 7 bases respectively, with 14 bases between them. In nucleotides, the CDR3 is TGTGCCAGTAGTATACCGACAGGAGTTTTTGAAAAACTGTTTTTT. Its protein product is CASSIPTGVFEKLFF.

The CDR3 DNA follows: TGTGCCAGCAGCTTAGCGTTGGGACAAGATACGCAGTATTTT. Translating it yields CASSLALGQDTQYF. V is TRBV7-2 and J is TRBJ2-3; possible D gene TRBD1, 6 bases. CDR3 length: 14 residues. V lost 0 bases to trimming and J lost 5 bases, with 9 bases between them. Looked up from germline, CDR1 is SGHTA and CDR2 is FQGNSA.

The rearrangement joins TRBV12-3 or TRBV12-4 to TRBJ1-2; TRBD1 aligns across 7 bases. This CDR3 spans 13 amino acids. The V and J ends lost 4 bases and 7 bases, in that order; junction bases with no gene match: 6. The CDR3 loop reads CASSSRQGGGYTF. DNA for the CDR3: TGTGCCAGCAGTTCAAGACAGGGAGGTGGCTACACCTTC.

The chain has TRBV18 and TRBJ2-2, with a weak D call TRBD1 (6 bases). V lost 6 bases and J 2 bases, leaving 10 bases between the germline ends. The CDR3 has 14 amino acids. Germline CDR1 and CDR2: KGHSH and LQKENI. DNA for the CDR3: TGTGCCAGCTCTCGGACAGTAAACACCGGGGAGCTGTTTTTT. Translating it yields CASSRTVNTGELFF. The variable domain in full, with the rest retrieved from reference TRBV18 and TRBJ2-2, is NAGVMQNPRHLVRRRGQEARLRCSPMKGHSHVYWYRQLPEEGLKFMVYLQKENIIDESGMPKERFSAEFPKEGPSILRIQQVVRGDSAAYFCASSRTVNTGELFFGEGSRLTVL.

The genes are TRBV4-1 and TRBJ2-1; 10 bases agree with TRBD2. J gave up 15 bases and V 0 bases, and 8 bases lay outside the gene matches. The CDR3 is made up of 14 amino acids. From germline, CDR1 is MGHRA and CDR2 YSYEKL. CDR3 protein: CASSQETSGTEWFF. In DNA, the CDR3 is TGCGCCAGCAGCCAAGAAACTAGCGGGACCGAATGGTTCTTC.

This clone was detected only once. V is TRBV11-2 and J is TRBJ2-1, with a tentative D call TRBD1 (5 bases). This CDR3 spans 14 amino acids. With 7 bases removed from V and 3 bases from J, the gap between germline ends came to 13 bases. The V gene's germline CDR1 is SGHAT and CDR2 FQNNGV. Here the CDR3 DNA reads TGTGCCAGCACGTACAGGACGGACTACAATGAGCAGTTCTTC. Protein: CASTYRTDYNEQFF. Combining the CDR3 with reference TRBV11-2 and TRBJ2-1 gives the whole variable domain EAGVAQSPRYKIIEKRQSVAFWCNPISGHATLYWYQQILGQGPKLLIQFQNNGVVDDSQLPKDRFSAERLKGVDSTLKIQPAKLEDSAVYLCASTYRTDYNEQFFGPGTRLTVL.

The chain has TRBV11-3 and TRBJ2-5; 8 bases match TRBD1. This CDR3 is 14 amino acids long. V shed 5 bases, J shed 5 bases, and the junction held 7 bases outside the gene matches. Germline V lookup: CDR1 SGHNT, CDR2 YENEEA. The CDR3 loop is CASSQGAEKETQYF. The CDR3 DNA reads TGTGCCAGCAGCCAGGGGGCTGAAAAGGAGACCCAGTACTTC.

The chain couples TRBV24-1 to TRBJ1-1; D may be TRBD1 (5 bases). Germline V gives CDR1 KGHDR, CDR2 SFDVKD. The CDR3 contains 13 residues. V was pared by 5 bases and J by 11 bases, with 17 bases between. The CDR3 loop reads CATSAPGGGKAFF. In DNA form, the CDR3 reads TGTGCCACCAGTGCTCCCGGGGGGGGGAAGGCTTTCTTT.

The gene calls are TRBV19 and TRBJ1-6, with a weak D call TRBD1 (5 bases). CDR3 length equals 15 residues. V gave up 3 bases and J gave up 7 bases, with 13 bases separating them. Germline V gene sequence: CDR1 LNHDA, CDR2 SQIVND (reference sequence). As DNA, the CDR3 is TGTGCCAGTAGTATTTCAGGGCAGGGAAATTCACCCCTCCACTTT. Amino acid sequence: CASSISGQGNSPLHF.

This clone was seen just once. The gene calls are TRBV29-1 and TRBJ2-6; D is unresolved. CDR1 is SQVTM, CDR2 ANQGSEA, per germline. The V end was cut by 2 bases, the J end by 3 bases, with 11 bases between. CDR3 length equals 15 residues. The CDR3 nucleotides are TGCAGCGTTGAAAGTTTCGGGTATGGGGCCAACGTCCTGACTTTC. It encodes CSVESFGYGANVLTF.

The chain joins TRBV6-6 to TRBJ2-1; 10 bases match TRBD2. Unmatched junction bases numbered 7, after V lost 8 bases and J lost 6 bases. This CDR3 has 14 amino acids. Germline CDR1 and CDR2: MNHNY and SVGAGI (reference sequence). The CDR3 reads CASLSSGSGNEQFF. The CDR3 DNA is TGTGCCAGCCTATCTAGCGGGAGCGGCAATGAGCAGTTCTTC.

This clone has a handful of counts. The CDR3 spells CASSELPQAAQETQYF. Written as DNA, the CDR3 is TGTGCCAGCAGCGAACTTCCACAGGCTGCCCAAGAGACCCAGTACTTC. The genes are TRBV9 and TRBJ2-5, with D perhaps TRBD1 (5 bases). The CDR3 spans 16 residues. CDR1 is SGDLS and CDR2 is YYNGEE in the germline V gene. Trimming removed 3 bases at V and 1 base at J, with 16 bases between.

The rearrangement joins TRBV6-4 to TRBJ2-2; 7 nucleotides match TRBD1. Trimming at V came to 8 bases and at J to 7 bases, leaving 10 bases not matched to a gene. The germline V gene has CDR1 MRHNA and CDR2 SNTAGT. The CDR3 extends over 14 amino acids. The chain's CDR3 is CASSRGGEVGELFF. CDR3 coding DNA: TGTGCCAGCTCGAGAGGGGGCGAAGTCGGGGAGCTGTTTTTT.

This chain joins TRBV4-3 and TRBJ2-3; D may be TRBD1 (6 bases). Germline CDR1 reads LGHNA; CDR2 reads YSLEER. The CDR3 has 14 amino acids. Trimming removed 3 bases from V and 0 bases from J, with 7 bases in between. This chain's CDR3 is CASSQGASTDTQYF. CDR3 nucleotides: TGCGCCAGCAGCCAGGGGGCGAGCACAGATACGCAGTATTTT.

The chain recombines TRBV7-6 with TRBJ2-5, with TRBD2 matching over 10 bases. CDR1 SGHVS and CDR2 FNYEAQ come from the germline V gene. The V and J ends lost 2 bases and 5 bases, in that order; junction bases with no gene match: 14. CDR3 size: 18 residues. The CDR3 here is CASSLRPPGSGRAETQYF. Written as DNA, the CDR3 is TGTGCCAGCAGCTTAAGGCCCCCCGGGAGCGGGAGGGCTGAGACCCAGTACTTC.

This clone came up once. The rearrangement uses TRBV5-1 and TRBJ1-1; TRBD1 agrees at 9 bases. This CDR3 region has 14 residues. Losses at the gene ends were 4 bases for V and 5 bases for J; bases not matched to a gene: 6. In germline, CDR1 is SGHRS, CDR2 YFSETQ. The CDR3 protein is CASSIGQGKTEAFF. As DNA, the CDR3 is TGCGCCAGCAGCATCGGACAGGGGAAGACTGAAGCTTTCTTT.